The 28 T cell receptor beta chains in this list originate from one sample, sequenced in a study of T-cell memory formation after mild COVID-19. TCRdb reprocessed the 5' RACE reads via MiXCR and lists one record per CDR3 protein. The repertoire has hundreds of thousands of distinct CDR3 sequences, 25% to 30% of them found once; the top ten carry approximately 12%. Material: PBMCs or a T cell subset sorted from them (not recorded which). The source is an adult woman who had mild COVID-19 (a few samples of this study predate the infection). Cell type and time point are not known.

This clonotype showed up just once. The V call is TRBV27, the J call TRBJ2-7, with D uncertain. This CDR3 is built from 15 residues. Trimming pared 5 bases from V and 2 bases from J, leaving 16 bases between. Looked up from germline, CDR1 is MNHEY and CDR2 is SMNVEV (reference sequence). DNA for the CDR3: TGTGCCAGCAGTCCCCGTCCCCGCGATGCCTACGAGCAGTACTTC. The encoded protein is CASSPRPRDAYEQYF.

CDR3 nucleotide sequence: TGTGCCAGCAGTACCCGGGACCATACTAGCACAGATACGCAGTATTTT. It encodes CASSTRDHTSTDTQYF. J is TRBJ2-3 and V is TRBV12-3 or TRBV12-4, with D possibly being TRBD1 or TRBD2 (5 bases each). The CDR3 totals 16 residues. V dropped 5 bases and J dropped 0 bases, with 15 bases sitting between them.

This clonotype has only a few counts. The chain carries TRBV27 and TRBJ2-3; TRBD2 matches at 11 bases. The CDR3 contains 17 residues. The germline V gene encodes CDR1 MNHEY and CDR2 SMNVEV (reference sequence). V dropped 5 bases and J dropped 4; count of bases not matched to a gene: 11. The CDR3 DNA sequence: TGTGCCAGCAGTCCTACTAGCGGGAGATGGGGCGCAGATACGCAGTATTTT. Its protein product is CASSPTSGRWGADTQYF.

There are a few counts of this clonotype. In DNA, the CDR3 is TGCAGCGTTGGGGGACAGGGTGTTTCTCAAGCTTTCTTT. This codes for CSVGGQGVSQAFF. The genes are TRBV29-1 and TRBJ1-1, with 9 bases identical to TRBD1. This CDR3 spans 13 amino acids. The germline gives CDR1 SQVTM, CDR2 ANQGSEA. J gave up 9 bases and V 4 bases, and 9 bases lay outside the gene matches. Full variable domain (rest looked up from reference TRBV29-1 and TRBJ1-1): SAVISQKPSRDICQRGTSLTIQCQVDSQVTMMFWYRQQPGQSLTLIATANQGSEATYESGFVIDKFPISRPNLTFSTLTVSNMSPEDSSIYLCSVGGQGVSQAFFGQGTRLTVV.

The chain links TRBV7-9 to TRBJ2-5, with D possibly matching TRBD2 (5 bases). Trimming cost V 3 bases and J 2 bases, with 10 bases left between them. Germline assignment: CDR1 SEHNR and CDR2 FQNEAQ (reference sequence). The CDR3 runs 14 residues. The CDR3 nucleotides read TGTGCCAGCAGCTTGGGAGATTGGCAAGAGACCCAGTACTTC. It encodes CASSLGDWQETQYF.

This clonotype was seen repeatedly, ten times or more. The rearrangement uses TRBV24-1 and TRBJ2-5; D gene unclear. The CDR3 consists of 12 residues. V was shortened by 1 base and J by 4 bases, with 3 bases between the two germline ends. CDR1 and CDR2 from the germline V gene are KGHDR and SFDVKD. CDR3 residues: CATSDFGETQYF. Written as DNA, the CDR3 is TGTGCCACCAGTGATTTTGGAGAGACCCAGTACTTC.

The rearrangement links TRBV9 to TRBJ2-1; 9 nucleotides align to TRBD2. This CDR3 has 15 amino acids. Looked up from germline, CDR1 is SGDLS and CDR2 is YYNGEE. V dropped 0 bases and J dropped 9; count of bases not matched to a gene: 7. The CDR3 DNA is TGTGCCAGCAGCGTAGGGGTAGCGGGAGCAGTTGAGCAGTTCTTC. The encoded protein is CASSVGVAGAVEQFF.

This clonotype has a handful of counts. This chain links TRBV6-2 or TRBV6-3 with TRBJ2-2; D uncertain. The CDR3 runs 14 residues. The V gene's germline CDR1 is MNHEY and CDR2 SVGEGT. V lost 0 bases and J 3 bases, leaving 5 bases between the germline ends. The DNA for the CDR3 is TGTGCCAGCAGTTACTCCGCGTACACCGGGGAGCTGTTTTTT. This gives the protein CASSYSAYTGELFF.

J is TRBJ2-7 and V is TRBV7-9; 11 bases agree with TRBD2. Looked up from germline, CDR1 is SEHNR and CDR2 is FQNEAQ (reference sequence). The V segment lost 3 bases and the J segment 4 bases; nucleotides outside the gene matches: 8. The CDR3 spans 16 residues. The CDR3 nucleotides are TGTGCCAGCAGCTTGAGGGCTAGCGGGAGGATTTACGAGCAGTACTTC. It is translated as CASSLRASGRIYEQYF.

This clonotype occurred a few times. The chain links TRBV4-1 to TRBJ2-1; perhaps TRBD1 as D (5 bases). Germline V gene data show CDR1 as MGHRA and CDR2 as YSYEKL. The CDR3 extends over 18 amino acids. V was trimmed by 3 bases and J by 4 bases, leaving 22 bases between them. The CDR3 sequence: CASSQILGRQKSYNEQFF. The CDR3 DNA sequence: TGCGCCAGCAGCCAGATCTTAGGAAGACAGAAGTCGTACAATGAGCAGTTCTTC.

This clonotype was found many times. One end of the junction does not line up with germline, which may come from a read error. This rearrangement joins TRBV5-1 to TRBJ2-5; possibly TRBD2 for D (5 bases). The CDR3 is 11 residues long. Germline assignment: CDR1 SGHRS and CDR2 YFSETQ. DNA for the CDR3: TGTGCCAGCAGCTTAGCGGAGACCCAGTACTTC. Translated: CASSLAETQYF.

This rearrangement joins TRBV5-1 to TRBJ2-7; 14 bases fit TRBD2. Germline V gene data show CDR1 as SGHRS and CDR2 as YFSETQ. V dropped 4 bases and J dropped 1; count of bases not matched to a gene: 7. This CDR3 spans 17 amino acids. The CDR3 nucleotides are TGCGCCAGCAGCCTAGGACTAGCGGGGGGCCTTTCCTACGAGCAGTACTTC. It specifies CASSLGLAGGLSYEQYF.

This clonotype was recorded at least ten times. V is TRBV25-1 and J is TRBJ2-2; D unclear. V shed 1 base and J shed 1 base, with 10 bases lying between them. The CDR3 loop spans 16 amino acids. Germline CDR1 reads MGHDK; CDR2 reads SYGVNS. The DNA for the CDR3 is TGTGCCAGCAGTGAATTCGACACCGTGAACACCGGGGAGCTGTTTTTT. This sequence encodes CASSEFDTVNTGELFF.

The gene calls are TRBV6-5 and TRBJ2-2; 9 positions match TRBD2. J gave up 5 bases and V 6 bases, and 7 bases lay outside the gene matches. CDR1 is MNHEY, CDR2 SVGAGI, per germline. CDR3 length equals 15 residues. The CDR3 region has the DNA TGTGCCAGCAGCACCTGGACTAGCGTTACCGGGGAGCTGTTTTTT. It encodes CASSTWTSVTGELFF.

This clonotype has only a few counts. V and J are TRBV7-3 and TRBJ1-1, with a tentative D call TRBD1 (5 bases). The germline V gene encodes CDR1 SGHTA and CDR2 FQGTGA. Trimming removed 2 bases from V and 1 base from J, with 11 bases in between. The length of the CDR3 is 15 residues. The CDR3 loop is CASSLDRGQNTEAFF. For the CDR3, the DNA is TGTGCCAGCAGCTTAGATAGGGGTCAGAACACTGAAGCTTTCTTT.

The chain joins TRBV12-3 or TRBV12-4 to TRBJ2-7, with TRBD1 identical over 8 bases. The CDR3 sequence is 14 residues long. V lost 5 bases to trimming and J lost 4 bases; unmatched junction nucleotides: 7. The CDR3 nucleotides read TGTGCCAGCAGTATGGACAGGGTTGAATACGAGCAGTACTTC. Translating it yields CASSMDRVEYEQYF.

V is TRBV7-2 and J is TRBJ2-1, with unresolved D. From germline, CDR1 is SGHTA and CDR2 FQGNSA. CDR3 size: 14 residues. V was cut by 1 base and J by 6 bases, with 10 bases left in between. The CDR3 coding sequence is TGTGCCAGCAGCTTAGAGGCAGTGGTCAATGAGCAGTTCTTC. It codes for CASSLEAVVNEQFF. The entire variable domain, with the rest obtained from reference TRBV7-2 and TRBJ2-1, is as follows: GAGVSQSPSNKVTEKGKDVELRCDPISGHTALYWYRQSLGQGLEFLIYFQGNSAPDKSGLPSDRFSAERTGGSVSTLTIQRTQQEDSAVYLCASSLEAVVNEQFFGPGTRLTVL.

The chain is built from TRBV30 and TRBJ2-5, with 12 bases matching TRBD2. The CDR3 is made up of 17 amino acids. Germline V gene sequence: CDR1 GTSNPN, CDR2 SVGIG (reference sequence). J lost 4 bases, V lost 1 base, and 10 bases had no gene match. CDR3 protein: CAWSDPLSSGGGETQYF. DNA for the CDR3: TGTGCCTGGAGTGACCCCCTATCTAGCGGGGGGGGAGAGACCCAGTACTTC.

This clonotype was detected ten times or more. Here the CDR3 reads CASSLTAYEQYF. The CDR3 DNA reads TGCGCCAGCAGCCTGACAGCCTACGAGCAGTACTTC. The chain uses TRBV5-1 and TRBJ2-7; maybe TRBD1 (5 bases). The CDR3 runs to 12 residues. V lost 4 bases to trimming and J lost 2 bases, with 7 bases between them. Per germline, CDR1 SGHRS and CDR2 YFSETQ.

A few counts support this clonotype. This chain links TRBV18 with TRBJ2-7, with TRBD1 matching over 10 bases. CDR3 length equals 15 residues. V was pared by 0 bases and J by 7 bases, with 6 bases of the junction left unmatched. The germline gives CDR1 KGHSH, CDR2 LQKENI. CDR3 loop: CASSPPMTGGGEQYF. DNA for the CDR3: TGTGCCAGCTCACCACCGATGACAGGGGGCGGAGAGCAGTACTTC.

The V call is TRBV5-1, the J call TRBJ2-3, with D maybe TRBD2 (6 bases). The V end lost 2 bases, the J end lost 0 bases, and 13 bases lay between the germline ends. Per the germline V gene, CDR1 is SGHRS and CDR2 is YFSETQ. CDR3 length: 16 residues. The CDR3 region has the DNA TGCGCCAGCAGCTTCTTAGTCGGGGGAAGCACAGATACGCAGTATTTT. It yields the protein CASSFLVGGSTDTQYF.

The chain couples TRBV7-6 to TRBJ2-7; D tentatively fits TRBD1 or TRBD2 (5 bases each). CDR3 length: 14 residues. Trimming took off 3 bases at V and 3 bases at J, with 12 bases between the two ends. CDR1 and CDR2 from the germline V gene are SGHVS and FNYEAQ. This chain's CDR3 is CASSLGDEGYEQYF. The CDR3 DNA reads TGTGCCAGCAGCTTGGGGGATGAGGGCTACGAGCAGTACTTC.

The V and J genes are TRBV29-1 and TRBJ2-7; possibly TRBD1 for D (6 bases). Germline V gene sequence: CDR1 SQVTM, CDR2 ANQGSEA. The V and J ends lost 7 bases and 3 bases respectively, with 10 bases between them. The CDR3 consists of 11 residues. CDR3 nucleotide sequence: TGCAGCGGGGAACAGGGCTACGAGCAGTACTTC. Amino acids: CSGEQGYEQYF.

V usage is TRBV12-5 and J usage is TRBJ2-7; possibly TRBD1 or TRBD2 for D (5 bases each). Germline-derived CDR1 and CDR2 are LGHNT and FRNRAP. V was trimmed by 6 bases and J by 0 bases, leaving 15 bases between them. CDR3 length: 15 residues. The CDR3 reads CASGTGTENSYEQYF. CDR3 DNA: TGTGCTAGTGGCACCGGGACGGAAAACTCCTACGAGCAGTACTTC.

This clonotype was found a few times. The chain is built from TRBV2 and TRBJ2-7; D perhaps matches TRBD1 (7 bases). This CDR3 spans 13 amino acids. Germline loops: CDR1 SNHLY, CDR2 FYNNEI. V shed 7 bases and J shed 2 bases, with 12 bases lying between them. DNA for the CDR3: TGTGCCAGCATGCGGGACAGTGCCTACGAGCAGTACTTC. It encodes CASMRDSAYEQYF.

There are a few counts of this clonotype. The genes are TRBV6-2 or TRBV6-3 and TRBJ2-7, with D hard to call. In germline, CDR1 is MNHEY, CDR2 SVGEGT. The CDR3 sequence is 14 residues long. V was shortened by 2 bases and J by 2 bases, with 10 bases between the two germline ends. The CDR3: CASSYGGKPYEQYF. The CDR3 DNA sequence: TGTGCCAGCAGTTACGGTGGAAAGCCCTACGAGCAGTACTTC.

This clonotype was seen a handful of times. CDR3 DNA: TGCGCCAGCAGCCACCTCGCGGGACAGAAGAACACTGAAGCTTTCTTT. This sequence encodes CASSHLAGQKNTEAFF. V is TRBV4-1 and J is TRBJ1-1; 7 bases line up with TRBD1. The length of the CDR3 is 16 residues. Germline V CDR1 and CDR2: MGHRA, YSYEKL. Trimming removed 3 bases from V and 1 base from J; junction bases left unmatched: 8.

The table lists this clonotype with a few counts. The V call is TRBV7-2, the J call TRBJ2-4, with no clear D. The CDR3 consists of 14 residues. The ends were cut back, 5 bases at V and 0 bases at J, with 8 bases in the middle. Germline values: CDR1 SGHTA, CDR2 FQGNSA. The CDR3 DNA follows: TGTGCCAGCAGCCCAGAGGTAGCCAAAAACATTCAGTACTTC. It yields the protein CASSPEVAKNIQYF.